One and the same sample provided the 24 T cell receptor beta chains below, sequenced in a study of CD8+CD57+ T cells in acquired aplastic anemia. For sequencing, patients were chosen who had shown expansion of CD8+CD57+ cells by flow cytometry. For CDR3 and TCR beta VDJ profiling, genomic DNA was the template used. TCRdb called the reads again in MiXCR, with one record for every CDR3 protein. In the table there are about 200,000 distinct CDR3 sequences, about half of which are singletons. Material for sequencing was sorted CD4+, CD8+, or CD8+CD57+ T cells (not recorded which) from PBMCs. The source is a human donor with aplastic anemia.

This clonotype occurred a few times. V and J are TRBV2 and TRBJ2-3; D may be TRBD2 (6 bases). The CDR3 spans 15 residues. CDR1 is SNHLY and CDR2 is FYNNEI in the germline V gene. Trimming pared 5 bases from V and 0 bases from J, leaving 12 bases between. The CDR3 nucleotides read TGTGCCAGCAGTTTCGCCGGGACTAGCACAGATACGCAGTATTTT. Residues: CASSFAGTSTDTQYF.

Notes on this clonotype: A much larger clone lies one base from this, so it may be a read error. The chain employs TRBV5-1 and TRBJ2-7; D gene ambiguous. The CDR3 spans 13 residues. Looked up from germline, CDR1 is SGHRS and CDR2 is YFSETQ. The CDR3 DNA is TGCGCCAGCAGCTTGGATGGGGTTGGCGAGCTGTACTTC. Translation: CASSLDGVGELYF.

The J gene is TRBJ2-2, the V gene TRBV15; 10 positions agree with TRBD2. This CDR3 spans 19 amino acids. Germline-derived CDR1 and CDR2 are LNHNV and YYDKDF (reference sequence). V lost 8 bases to trimming and J lost 2 bases; unmatched junction nucleotides: 17. CDR3 region: CATSWSGGGGIVNTGELFF. CDR3 nucleotides: TGTGCCACCTCGTGGAGCGGGGGGGGTGGGATTGTAAACACCGGGGAGCTGTTTTTT.

There are a few counts of this clonotype. J is TRBJ2-7 and V is TRBV2; 8 bases match TRBD1. This CDR3 contains 14 residues. Germline V CDR1 and CDR2: SNHLY, FYNNEI. The junction had 8 bases not matched to a gene; V was cut back by 7 bases and J by 3 bases. For the CDR3, the DNA is TGTGCCAGCAAAGTTGGACAGGGTTACTACGAGCAGTACTTC. It translates to CASKVGQGYYEQYF.

This sequence joins TRBV19 and TRBJ1-3; tentative D call: TRBD1 (5 bases). Between the trimmed V and J ends, which lost 3 bases and 0 bases, there was a span of 12 bases. The V gene's germline CDR1 is LNHDA and CDR2 SQIVND (reference sequence). CDR3 size: 16 residues. The CDR3 DNA reads TGTGCCAGTAGTATGCGTGGGGGAAACTCTGGAAACACCATATATTTT. As protein: CASSMRGGNSGNTIYF.

This clonotype has more than one count but fewer than ten. The rearrangement links TRBV2 to TRBJ1-1; D gene ambiguous. Germline V gene sequence: CDR1 SNHLY, CDR2 FYNNEI. The CDR3 contains 13 residues. Trimming pared 4 bases from V and 5 bases from J, leaving 11 bases between. CDR3 sequence reads: CASSVVEGTEAFF. Written as DNA, the CDR3 is TGTGCCAGCAGTGTAGTAGAAGGAACTGAAGCTTTCTTT.

V gene TRBV15 combines with J gene TRBJ2-7; D is ambiguous. CDR1 is LNHNV, CDR2 YYDKDF, per germline (reference sequence). The germline V and J ends were trimmed by 8 bases and 3 bases, with 11 bases remaining between them. This CDR3 has 12 amino acids. The CDR3 spells CATSGSYYEQYF. The CDR3 DNA is TGTGCCACCTCCGGCAGCTACTACGAGCAGTACTTC.

This CDR3 is CSASDGGAAADTQYF. The CDR3 DNA follows: TGCAGTGCTAGCGACGGGGGGGCCGCGGCAGATACGCAGTATTTT. The chain recombines TRBV20-1 with TRBJ2-3; TRBD2 aligns across 8 bases. The CDR3 loop spans 15 amino acids. The trim removed 3 bases at V and 4 bases at J, leaving 9 bases unmatched. CDR1 is DFQATT and CDR2 is SNEGSKA in the germline V gene (reference sequence).

This clonotype has a single count. This chain joins TRBV20-1 and TRBJ2-7; D possibly corresponds to TRBD2 (6 bases). The CDR3 extends over 14 amino acids. With 0 bases removed from V and 4 bases from J, the gap between germline ends came to 13 bases. Germline-derived CDR1 and CDR2 are DFQATT and SNEGSKA (reference sequence). Here the CDR3 DNA reads TGCAGTGCTAGAGATCCCCGGCGGGGTTACGAGCAGTACTTC. It specifies CSARDPRRGYEQYF.

This clonotype was seen many times. The chain recombines TRBV12-3 or TRBV12-4 with TRBJ1-5; D is uncertain. The CDR3 length is 15 residues. With 5 bases removed from V and 2 bases from J, the gap between germline ends came to 13 bases. As DNA, the CDR3 is TGTGCCAGCAGTATGCACGTAGACGGCAATCAGCCCCAGCATTTT. It codes for CASSMHVDGNQPQHF.

This clonotype was seen a handful of times. The V gene is TRBV29-1, the J gene TRBJ2-1; D might be TRBD1 (6 bases). Trimming left V 4 bases short and J 5 bases short, with 18 bases between. The CDR3 is 15 amino acids. Germline CDR1 is SQVTM and CDR2 is ANQGSEA. The CDR3 DNA sequence: TGCAGCGTTGGTGTCGGCAGGGGATACGACAATGAGCAGTTCTTC. It is translated as CSVGVGRGYDNEQFF.

On this clonotype: A much larger clone differs by one base, so this may be a read error. The gene calls are TRBV12-3 or TRBV12-4 and TRBJ2-5; TRBD1 agrees at 9 bases. This CDR3 has 17 residues. The CDR3 bases are TGTGCCCGCAGTTTTGACGGGACAGGGTACTTTGGAGAGACCCAGTACTTC. This sequence encodes CARSFDGTGYFGETQYF.

This clonotype was counted ten times or more. The rearrangement joins TRBV3-1 to TRBJ1-6; D not certain. The CDR3 sequence is 12 residues long. Looked up from germline, CDR1 is LGHDT and CDR2 is YNNKEL (reference sequence). The germline V and J ends were trimmed by 6 bases and 7 bases, with 7 bases remaining between them. The CDR3 spells CASRRTNSPLHF. The CDR3 bases are TGTGCCAGCAGGCGAACGAATTCACCCCTCCACTTT.

This clonotype was picked up many times. V usage is TRBV5-1 and J usage is TRBJ2-3, with 9 bases identical to TRBD2. The CDR3 sequence is 15 residues long. Germline loops: CDR1 SGHRS, CDR2 YFSETQ. V was pared by 0 bases and J by 5 bases, with 4 bases of the junction left unmatched. The CDR3 bases are TGCGCCAGCAGCTTGGAGCGGGGGGCAGGAGATACGCAGTATTTT. Its protein is CASSLERGAGDTQYF.

This clonotype was detected ten times or more. The chain combines TRBV20-1 with TRBJ1-3; 7 bases are a match to TRBD1. V shed 6 bases and J 2 bases; nucleotides not matched to a gene: 10. The CDR3 sequence is 15 residues long. The germline V gene has CDR1 DFQATT and CDR2 SNEGSKA (reference sequence). The CDR3 DNA reads as TGCAGTGCCCCGGACAGGCTGTTAGCTGGAAACACCATATATTTT. Amino acid sequence: CSAPDRLLAGNTIYF.

The chain recombines TRBV11-2 with TRBJ2-7; 7 bases are shared with TRBD2. V trimming: 5 bases; J trimming: 6 bases; junction bases outside the gene matches: 13. This CDR3 has 15 amino acids. In germline, CDR1 is SGHAT, CDR2 FQNNGV. The CDR3 coding sequence is TGTGCCAGCAGCCTGCCCGGAAGGACGGGGGGCGAGCAGTACTTC. Residues: CASSLPGRTGGEQYF.

This clonotype was seen many times. The V gene is TRBV9, the J gene TRBJ2-2; D is ambiguous. CDR1 and CDR2 (germline): SGDLS, YYNGEE. The CDR3 is 16 residues long. The V gene lost 0 bases and the J gene lost 0 bases, with 9 bases spanning the gap. CDR3 DNA sequence: TGTGCCAGCAGCGTAGCCCCCAGCCCGAACACCGGGGAGCTGTTTTTT. Translated, it gives CASSVAPSPNTGELFF. Variable domain in full (rest from reference TRBV9 and TRBJ2-2): DSGVTQTPKHLITATGQRVTLRCSPRSGDLSVYWYQQSLDQGLQFLIQYYNGEERAKGNILERFSAQQFPDLHSELNLSSLELGDSALYFCASSVAPSPNTGELFFGEGSRLTVL.

This clonotype occurred a few times. The conserved closing phenylalanine or tryptophan is absent in this CDR3, likely reflecting a read error. The J gene is TRBJ2-1, the V gene TRBV7-7, with TRBD1 matching 9 bases. CDR3 length: 15 residues. Germline assignment: CDR1 SSHAT and CDR2 FNYEAQ (reference sequence). The CDR3: CASSLAGTGPNEQFY. CDR3 DNA sequence: TGTGCTAGCAGCTTAGCTGGGACAGGGCCCAATGAGCAGTTCTAC.

V usage is TRBV20-1 and J usage is TRBJ2-7; TRBD2 aligns across 14 bases. J was trimmed by 7 bases and V by 5 bases; bases with no gene match: 7. This CDR3 contains 14 residues. The germline gives CDR1 DFQATT, CDR2 SNEGSKA (reference sequence). The CDR3 protein is CSAPTSGGAREQYF. The CDR3 region has the DNA TGCAGTGCTCCGACTAGCGGGGGGGCGCGAGAGCAGTACTTC.

This clonotype has a count of ten or more. This chain uses TRBV20-1 with TRBJ2-7; TRBD1 matches at 8 bases. This CDR3 is 14 amino acids long. Germline trimming cut 6 bases from V and 6 bases from J; bases unmatched to any gene: 13. The germline V gene encodes CDR1 DFQATT and CDR2 SNEGSKA (reference sequence). Here the CDR3 reads CSASDRRTGTEQYF. In nucleotides, the CDR3 is TGCAGTGCGTCGGACCGAAGGACAGGGACCGAGCAGTACTTC.

This chain's CDR3 is CASSESGVSKSYEQYF. Here the CDR3 DNA reads TGTGCCAGCAGTGAAAGTGGGGTATCCAAATCCTACGAGCAGTACTTC. The rearrangement uses TRBV25-1 and TRBJ2-7; D gene uncertain. CDR1 MGHDK and CDR2 SYGVNS come from the germline V gene. The CDR3 length is 16 residues. V lost 2 bases and J lost 1, with 15 bases in between.

This clonotype showed up just a few times. This chain connects TRBV3-1 to TRBJ1-2; 12 bases line up with TRBD1. The V segment lost 4 bases and the J segment 8 bases; nucleotides outside the gene matches: 2. Germline V gives CDR1 LGHDT, CDR2 YNNKEL (reference sequence). The CDR3 extends over 13 amino acids. In DNA form, the CDR3 reads TGTGCCAGCAGCCGGGACAGGGGGCAGGGCTACACCTTC. Translation gives CASSRDRGQGYTF.

This chain joins TRBV7-9 and TRBJ2-1, with 9 bases that match TRBD1. Germline trimming cut 6 bases from V and 12 bases from J; bases unmatched to any gene: 3. The CDR3 sequence is 11 residues long. CDR1 and CDR2 from the germline V gene are SEHNR and FQNEAQ (reference sequence). Written as DNA, the CDR3 is TGTGCCAGCAGGAAGGACAGGGGGCAGTTCTTC. This gives the protein CASRKDRGQFF. Full variable domain (outside the CDR3, taken from reference TRBV7-9 and TRBJ2-1): DTGVSQNPRHKITKRGQNVTFRCDPISEHNRLYWYRQTLGQGPEFLTYFQNEAQLEKSRLLSDRFSAERPKGSFSTLEIQRTEQGDSAMYLCASRKDRGQFFGPGTRLTVL.

The genes are TRBV2 and TRBJ2-5, with TRBD1 identical over 8 bases. The V gene's germline CDR1 is SNHLY and CDR2 FYNNEI. The CDR3 consists of 14 residues. J gave up 5 bases and V 7 bases, and 9 bases lay outside the gene matches. The CDR3 DNA reads as TGTGCCAGCACTAGACAGGGGTCCTGGGAGACCCAGTACTTC. It yields the protein CASTRQGSWETQYF.